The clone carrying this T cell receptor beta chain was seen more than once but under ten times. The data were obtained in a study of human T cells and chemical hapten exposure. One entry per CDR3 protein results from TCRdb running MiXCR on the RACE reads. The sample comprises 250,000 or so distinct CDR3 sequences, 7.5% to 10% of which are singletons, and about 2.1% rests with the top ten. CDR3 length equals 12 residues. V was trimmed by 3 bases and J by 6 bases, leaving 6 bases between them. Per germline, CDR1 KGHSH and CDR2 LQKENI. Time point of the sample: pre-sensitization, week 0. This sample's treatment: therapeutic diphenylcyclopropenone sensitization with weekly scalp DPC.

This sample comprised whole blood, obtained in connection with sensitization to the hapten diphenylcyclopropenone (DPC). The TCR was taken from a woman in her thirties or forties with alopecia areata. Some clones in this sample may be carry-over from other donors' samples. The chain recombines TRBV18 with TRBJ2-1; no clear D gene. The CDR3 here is CASSPAVNEQFF. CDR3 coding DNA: TGTGCCAGCTCACCGGCGGTCAATGAGCAGTTCTTC.